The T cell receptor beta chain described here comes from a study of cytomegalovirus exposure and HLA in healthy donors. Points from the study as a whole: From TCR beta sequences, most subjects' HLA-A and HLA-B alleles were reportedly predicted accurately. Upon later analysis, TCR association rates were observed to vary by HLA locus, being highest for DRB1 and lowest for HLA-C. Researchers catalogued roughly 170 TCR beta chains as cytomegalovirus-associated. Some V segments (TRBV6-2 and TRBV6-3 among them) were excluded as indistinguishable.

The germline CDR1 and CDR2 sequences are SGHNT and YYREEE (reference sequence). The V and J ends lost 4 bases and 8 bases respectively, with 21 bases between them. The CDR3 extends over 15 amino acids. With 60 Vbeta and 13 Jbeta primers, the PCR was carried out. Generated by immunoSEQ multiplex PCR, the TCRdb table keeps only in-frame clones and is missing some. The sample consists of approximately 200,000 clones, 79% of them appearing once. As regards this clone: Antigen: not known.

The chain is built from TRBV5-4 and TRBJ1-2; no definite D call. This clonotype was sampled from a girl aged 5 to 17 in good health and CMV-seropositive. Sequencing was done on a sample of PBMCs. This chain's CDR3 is CASSDLLQLGGGYTF. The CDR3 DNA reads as TGTGCCAGCAGCGACCTTTTACAGCTTGGTGGCGGCTACACCTTC.